This entry features one T cell receptor (beta chain) sequence. The sample is drawn from a study of blood T cell repertoires in COVID-19. About the research overall: T cells, B-cell-depleted T cells, or PBMCs supplied cDNA or gDNA.

Sequencing used immunoSEQ multiplex PCR; TCRdb keeps in-frame clones, though not all of them. The data contain tens of thousands of clones, around 88% of them singletons. The CDR3 is 12 amino acids. The rearrangement uses TRBV21-1 and TRBJ2-7; the table's D call, TRBD1, was not checked against the DNA. TRBV21-1 constitutes a pseudogene. This receptor was taken from an elderly woman with acute or convalescent COVID-19. Input material: peripheral blood. The CDR3 nucleotides are TGTGCCAACCCTGGACAGCTTTACGAGCAGTACTTC. It encodes CANPGQLYEQYF.